The present T cell receptor (beta chain) was sequenced within a study of shared clonotypes between healthy human individuals. Germline V lookup: CDR1 MRHNA, CDR2 SNTAGT. The length of the CDR3 is 15 residues. V dropped 0 bases and J dropped 3; count of bases not matched to a gene: 4. Clones were sequenced by immunoSEQ multiplex PCR, and TCRdb holds only the in-frame ones, with some missing. The repertoire holds roughly 1,800,000 clones, with about 94% as singletons. CD45RO-negative, CCR7-positively selected cells formed the naive CD8 fraction, excluding terminally differentiated effector memory CD45RA+ cells.

The clonotype originates from a man younger than 30 in good health. The chain employs TRBV6-4 and TRBJ1-2, with TRBD1 matching over 7 bases. Sequencing was done on a sample of naive CD8+ T cells sorted from blood. For the CDR3, the DNA is TGTGCCAGCAGTGACTCGCCAGGGGGAGACTATGGCTACACCTTC. It translates to CASSDSPGGDYGYTF.